This is a list of T cell receptor beta chains from one sample in a study of a mutant IDH1 vaccine in newly diagnosed glioma. Profiling relied on immunoSEQ multiplex PCR, and the TCRdb table lists in-frame clones only, not all of them. The sample records over 55,000 clones, over 80% being singletons. The antigens of these receptors remain unknown. The sequencing used PBMCs, collected from a glioma patient whose treatment included an IDH1 peptide vaccine. Receptors were obtained from a woman between 40 and 50 years old with glioma. Both conserved end residues are part of each CDR3. A D gene is named only where the DNA matches it firmly. Part of the rows lack a size; the others show once, few, many or a class for expanded clones.

TRBJ2-2 | TRBD2 | NA | TRBV7-8 | TGTGCCAGCAGCTTAGAGCTAGCGGGGGTTAACACCGGGGAGCTGTTTTTT | CASSLELAGVNTGELFF
TRBJ1-5 | NA | NA | TRBV4-1 | TGCGCCAGCAGCCCGGGACTTCGCAATCAGCCCCAGCATTTT | CASSPGLRNQPQHF
TRBJ1-1 | NA | NA | TRBV2 | TGTGCCAGCAGCTACCTCGACAGCTGGACTGAAGCTTTCTTT | CASSYLDSWTEAFF
TRBJ1-3 | NA | NA | TRBV28 | TGTGCCAGACACCCCGGACAGAAAAACACCATATATTTT | CARHPGQKNTIYF
TRBJ1-1 | NA | NA | TRBV19 | TGTGCCAAAGTTTGCTCTCTTCAGGCGGCCCATGGGGAAAATACTGAAGCTTTCTTT | CAKVCSLQAAHGENTEAFF
TRBJ2-2 | NA | NA | TRBV29-1 | TGCAGCGTAACCAGAACCTCCAACACCGGGGAGCTGTTTTTT | CSVTRTSNTGELFF
TRBJ2-6 | NA | NA | TRBV5-1 | TGCGCCAGCAGCCCCACGTCTGGGGCCAACGTCCTGACTTTC | CASSPTSGANVLTF
TRBJ2-7 | NA | NA | TRBV7-9 | TGTGCCAGCACCGGTTGGGGGGGGGCTGGCGAGCAGTACTTC | CASTGWGGAGEQYF
TRBJ1-5 | TRBD1 | NA | TRBV7-2 | TGTGCCAGCAGCTCCGGACAGGGAGAACAGCCCCAGCATTTT | CASSSGQGEQPQHF
TRBJ2-7 | TRBD1 | NA | TRBV5-5 | TGTGCCAGCAGCCCACAGGGGAGCGGAGAGCAGTACTTC | CASSPQGSGEQYF
TRBJ2-2 | TRBD1 | NA | TRBV5-1 | TGCGCCAGCAGCCCCAGGGGGCAAGGGACCGGGGAGCTGTTTTTT | CASSPRGQGTGELFF
TRBJ1-3 | NA | once | TRBV19 | TGTGCCAGTAGTGACTTCCCGAGCTCTGGAAACACCATATATTTT | CASSDFPSSGNTIYF
TRBJ2-6 | NA | NA | TRBV15 | TGTGCCACCAGCAGAGATCGCGCATCCTCGGACTCTGGGGCCAACGTCCTGACTTTC | CATSRDRASSDSGANVLTF
TRBJ1-5 | NA | NA | TRBV25-1 | TGTGCCAGCAGTGAAGACACATATAGCAATCAGCCCCAGCATTTT | CASSEDTYSNQPQHF
TRBJ1-5 | NA | NA | TRBV5-5 | TGTGCCAGCAGCTTGGGACAGCTCGTTCGAAAGGTTCAGCCCCAGCATTTT | CASSLGQLVRKVQPQHF
TRBJ2-2 | NA | medium-sized | TRBV30 | TGTGCCTGCCAAGGGGGGGAAAGGGCCACCGGGGAGCTGTTTTTT | CACQGGERATGELFF
TRBJ1-1 | NA | once | TRBV5-1 | TGCGCCAGCAGCGCACAGGGTCACACTGAAGCTTTCTTT | CASSAQGHTEAFF
TRBJ2-7 | TRBD1 | NA | TRBV6-6 | TGTGCCAGCAACACTCCGGGACAGGGCTCATTATCCGAGCAGTACTTC | CASNTPGQGSLSEQYF
TRBJ1-2 | NA | NA | TRBV19 | TGTGCCAGTAGGGAAACGGGCCGTATCTATGGCTACACCTTC | CASRETGRIYGYTF
TRBJ1-4 | NA | once | TRBV6-6 | TGTGCCAGCCGTTCCCAAGGGCTAAATGAAAAACTGTTTTTT | CASRSQGLNEKLFF
TRBJ2-2 | TRBD1 | NA | TRBV4-1 | TGCGCCAGCAGCCAAGAAGGGGGCCCCGGGGAGCTGTTTTTT | CASSQEGGPGELFF
TRBJ1-2 | NA | NA | TRBV5-6 | TGTGCCAGCAGCTTAATTGAGGGAGCCTATGGCTACACCTTC | CASSLIEGAYGYTF
TRBJ2-3 | NA | once | TRBV10-3 | TGTGCCGGAGGACCTGCCGGCACAGATACGCAGTATTTT | CAGGPAGTDTQYF
TRBJ2-7 | NA | NA | TRBV5-8 | TGTGCCAGCAGCTCCAGGGCGGGGAATCACGAGCAGTACTTC | CASSSRAGNHEQYF
TRBJ2-7 | NA | NA | TRBV18 | TGTGCCAGCTCACCACCACCGGGAAACTACGAGCAGTACTTC | CASSPPPGNYEQYF
TRBJ2-5 | NA | NA | TRBV2 | TGTGCCAGCCGGGACTTCGAGAGGGAGACCCAGTACTTC | CASRDFERETQYF
TRBJ2-7 | NA | NA | TRBV6-1 | TGTGCCAGCAGTGGAGGGGACGCTTACGAGCAGTACTTC | CASSGGDAYEQYF
TRBJ2-2 | NA | NA | TRBV10-3 | TGTGCCATCAGTCCACCCGACACCGGGGAGCTGTTTTTT | CAISPPDTGELFF
TRBJ2-7 | NA | NA | TRBV9 | TGTGCCAGCAGCGTAGGATCAGCGGCACTCTACGAGCAGTACTTC | CASSVGSAALYEQYF
TRBJ2-3 | TRBD2 | NA | TRBV4-1 | TGCGCCAGCAGCTCACTAGCGGGGGGAATAGCAGATACGCAGTATTTT | CASSSLAGGIADTQYF